This T cell receptor (beta chain) originates from a study of blood T cell repertoires in COVID-19. V lost 6 bases, J lost 0 bases, and 4 bases stayed unmatched. This CDR3 comprises 14 residues. Germline CDR1 is SEHNR and CDR2 is FQNEAQ (reference sequence). The sample holds a few counts of this clone. Original data processing: Counts of nucleated cells, estimated from reference gene primer amplification, were obtained. Data came from immunoSEQ multiplex PCR; TCRdb stores just in-frame clones and leaves some out. Clonal size and the V and J genes are those of that table, whereas D and trimming came from the DNA. The data show 200,000 to 250,000 clones, 86% seen once.

Sequencing was performed on peripheral blood. The source of this sequence is a man aged 30 to 45 who had recovered from COVID-19. The chain employs TRBV7-9 and TRBJ2-7; 8 nucleotides align to TRBD1. The CDR3 here is CASSQGQGSYEQYF. The DNA for the CDR3 is TGTGCCAGCAGTCAAGGACAGGGCTCCTACGAGCAGTACTTC.